The 15 T cell receptor beta chains in this list originate from one sample, sequenced in a study of immune evolution from preneoplasia to lung adenocarcinoma. Sequenced by immunoSEQ multiplex PCR; TCRdb stores in-frame clones only, minus some. The repertoire consists of 6,000 to 7,500 clones, with over 65% occurring once and the leading ten covering over 7.5%. Sequenced: FFPE lung adenocarcinoma in situ tissue. These receptors were obtained from an older donor with lung adenocarcinoma.

CDR3 in amino acids: CASSYNRGNQPQHF. DNA of the CDR3: TGTGCCAGCAGTTACAACAGGGGCAATCAGCCCCAGCATTTT. V and J are TRBV6-6 and TRBJ1-5, with a possible D match to TRBD1 (6 bases). CDR3 length: 14 residues. V dropped 2 bases and J dropped 2 bases, with 7 bases sitting between them. CDR1 is MNHNY and CDR2 is SVGAGI in the germline V gene (reference sequence).

The chain recombines TRBV15 with TRBJ1-5, with D perhaps matching TRBD1 (5 bases). Deletions cut 2 bases from V and 7 bases from J, with 12 bases between. The germline V gene has CDR1 LNHNV and CDR2 YYDKDF (reference sequence). The CDR3 contains 14 residues. The CDR3 nucleotides read TGTGCCACCAGCAGACAGGGCTCTGGACAGCCCCAGCATTTT. Encoded protein: CATSRQGSGQPQHF.

By share, this clone ranks as large. The chain is built from TRBV27 and TRBJ2-1; 8 nucleotides align to TRBD2. CDR1 is MNHEY and CDR2 is SMNVEV in the germline V gene (reference sequence). The CDR3 has 13 amino acids. V lost 7 bases, J lost 8 bases, and 7 bases stayed unmatched. The CDR3 loop reads CASTVAGSDEQFF. The CDR3 nucleotides are TGTGCCAGCACAGTAGCGGGGTCAGATGAGCAGTTCTTC.

This clone is a singleton in its sample. Here the CDR3 DNA reads TGTGCCAGCAGCCCCCGGACAGGGTCGGTTGGAAACACCATATATTTT. This codes for CASSPRTGSVGNTIYF. V is TRBV11-2 and J is TRBJ1-3; 8 bases agree with TRBD1. The CDR3 length is 16 residues. V shed 5 bases and J 3 bases; nucleotides not matched to a gene: 9. Germline lookup yields CDR1 SGHAT and CDR2 FQNNGV.

This clone turned up a few times. The genes are TRBV7-9 and TRBJ2-1; 9 nucleotides match TRBD1. V lost 3 bases and J lost 5; bases outside the gene matches: 8. Germline-derived CDR1 and CDR2 are SEHNR and FQNEAQ (reference sequence). The CDR3 has 16 residues. The CDR3 sequence is CASSFPPGQGNNEQFF. The CDR3 bases are TGTGCCAGCAGCTTTCCGCCGGGACAGGGCAACAATGAGCAGTTCTTC.

The chain couples TRBV19 to TRBJ2-1; 11 bases line up with TRBD2. The V segment lost 6 bases and the J segment 5 bases; nucleotides outside the gene matches: 15. CDR1 and CDR2 from the germline V gene are LNHDA and SQIVND (reference sequence). This CDR3 comprises 18 residues. CDR3 DNA sequence: TGTGCCAGTAGCCCCCGAGGAGGGCTAGCGGGGGGAAACAATGAGCAGTTCTTC. Its translation: CASSPRGGLAGGNNEQFF.

This clone was seen only a few times. The chain employs TRBV7-9 and TRBJ1-1; tentatively, D is TRBD1 (6 bases). The germline V gene encodes CDR1 SEHNR and CDR2 FQNEAQ (reference sequence). The V and J ends lost 5 bases and 1 base respectively, with 11 bases between them. CDR3 length equals 14 residues. The CDR3 region is CASSQLTGNTEAFF. CDR3 in DNA: TGTGCCAGCAGCCAGCTGACAGGGAACACTGAAGCTTTCTTT.

This clone was seen a single time. This chain connects TRBV5-4 to TRBJ2-3; tentatively, D is TRBD1 (5 bases). The germline CDR1 and CDR2 sequences are SGHNT and YYREEE (reference sequence). V lost 0 bases and J 5 bases, leaving 13 bases between the germline ends. The CDR3 runs to 15 residues. The CDR3 spells CASSLDGHWRDTQYF. Written as DNA, the CDR3 is TGTGCCAGCAGCTTGGATGGACACTGGAGAGATACGCAGTATTTT.

V is TRBV28 and J is TRBJ2-3; possibly TRBD1 or TRBD2 for D (7 bases each). This CDR3 has 15 amino acids. V dropped 5 bases and J dropped 5 bases, with 17 bases sitting between them. Germline assignment: CDR1 MDHEN and CDR2 SYDVKM. For the CDR3, the DNA is TGTGCCAGCAGTCAGGGGGGGCCGAGGAAAGATACGCAGTATTTT. It encodes CASSQGGPRKDTQYF.

The chain is built from TRBV6-6 and TRBJ1-5, with D perhaps TRBD1 (5 bases). Trimming took off 5 bases at V and 2 bases at J, with 16 bases between the two ends. This CDR3 contains 16 residues. Germline V gene sequence: CDR1 MNHNY, CDR2 SVGAGI (reference sequence). The CDR3 protein is CASSLQGKRGNQPQHF. The CDR3 region has the DNA TGTGCCAGCAGTCTTCAGGGTAAAAGGGGCAATCAGCCCCAGCATTTT.

The chain recombines TRBV30 with TRBJ1-4, with 9 bases matching TRBD1. Unmatched junction bases numbered 5, after V lost 0 bases and J lost 6 bases. Germline V gives CDR1 GTSNPN, CDR2 SVGIG (reference sequence). The CDR3 sequence is 15 residues long. CDR3 sequence: CAWSVNGDRDEKLFF. The CDR3, as DNA: TGTGCCTGGAGTGTAAACGGGGACAGGGATGAAAAACTGTTTTTT.

The chain is built from TRBV9 and TRBJ2-5, with 8 bases aligning to TRBD1. The end of the DNA fits TRBJ2-7 better, so the J call may be wrong. Per germline, CDR1 SGDLS and CDR2 YYNGEE. There are 15 residues in the CDR3. Here the CDR3 DNA reads TGTGCCAGCAGCGTAGCAGGGGGCAGTTTCTACGAGCAGTACTTC. Protein: CASSVAGGSFYEQYF.

The chain employs TRBV27 and TRBJ2-5; 7 positions agree with TRBD1. Germline V CDR1 and CDR2: MNHEY, SMNVEV (reference sequence). The CDR3 runs to 14 residues. V was pared by 3 bases and J by 5 bases, with 6 bases of the junction left unmatched. The CDR3 region has the DNA TGTGCCAGCAGTTTCGGGACAGCCATCGAGACCCAGTACTTC. Its protein product is CASSFGTAIETQYF.

J is TRBJ1-1 and V is TRBV5-6; the D is unclear. Germline CDR1 SGHDT, CDR2 YYEEEE. There are 13 residues in the CDR3. V lost 1 base and J 11 bases, leaving 15 bases between the germline ends. In DNA form, the CDR3 reads TGTGCCAGCAGCTTGTCACGGGGAGGCTTGGCTTTCTTT. It yields the protein CASSLSRGGLAFF.

V and J are TRBV5-1 and TRBJ2-7; D might be TRBD2 (5 bases). Germline V lookup: CDR1 SGHRS, CDR2 YFSETQ. The CDR3 has 14 residues. V shed 0 bases and J shed 5 bases, with 12 bases lying between them. The CDR3 protein is CASSLGSVRDEQYF. The CDR3 DNA reads TGCGCCAGCAGCTTGGGGAGCGTGCGGGACGAGCAGTACTTC.